This T cell receptor (beta chain) was captured by sequencing in a study of T cell responses to AZD1222 COVID-19 vaccine listed by TCRdb under 2021. Turning to the overall study: AZD1222 recipients given second doses at about 4 weeks or at about 12 weeks were pooled, since spike-specific TCR depth and breadth were not found to differ between the two schedules. A total of approximately 240 trial participants underwent TCR sequencing, of whom 207 received two doses of AZD1222 and around 26 received two doses of the MenACWY control vaccine. Enrollment into the trials was organized by age into subgroups of 18-55, 56-69 and 70-plus years, and those subgroups contained approximately 160, 26 and 62 TCR-sequenced participants, respectively. What the authors observed across the whole study: Participants were mostly white British and included more females than males, and it was suggested by the authors that clonal diversity may have been underestimated. No day 14 peak-response samples were available, so repertoires were characterized only after the peak T cell response. Conclusions about previously exposed vaccinees are limited, since just a handful of AZD1222 recipients were seropositive for SARS-CoV-2 at baseline. Nearly half of unique spike-specific TCRs reportedly recognized epitopes outside regions mutated in the B.1.351 and B.1.1.7 variants. After two AZD1222 doses, both the breadth and the depth of spike-specific TCRs were significantly higher than at day 0 and than in MenACWY recipients. The 56-69-year group was small, and its depth increase did not reach significance, likely because of low power. Vaccine-associated CD4 TCRs spanned the whole spike protein, with dominant responses in regions 160-218 and 743-854.

The CDR3 regions of human TCRbeta chains were subjected to immunosequencing. For the original study's pipeline: Repertoire TCRs were matched against a reference library of SARS-CoV-2-specific TCRs generated with the MIRA antigen-specificity platform. Breadth was defined as the fraction of unique TCRs that were SARS-CoV-2-associated. Depth was defined as the fraction of total T cells that were SARS-CoV-2-associated. Each spike-specific TCR was assigned to its reactive spike region and to a CD4 or CD8 class using the MIRA data. Log10-transformed breadth and depth values were compared by one-way ANOVA with Sidak's multiple comparisons tests. The immuneACCESS repertoire file appears here via TCRdb, limited to in-frame rearrangements. These files lack a portion of the clones; in checked studies, under half of the deficit traces to unresolved V genes, and the cause of the others is not known. V and J calls and clone size are copied from that table; D and trimming were computed from the DNA. The sample contains tens of thousands of clones, approximately 90% of them found a single time. The ten largest clones take up around 21% of the sample.

Reading the label with the study, this specimen's time point is: baseline before first vaccination. Samples from vaccinated people were obtained from the UK trials COV001 and COV002, which included a single-blind randomized controlled phase 2/3 trial of AZD1222 (ChAdOx1 nCoV-19) in healthy adults. For TCRbeta chain sequencing, PBMC samples were collected from trial participants at day 0 and at day 28 after the second dose. Details on this clone: Its specific antigen is unknown. Qualities for individual bases were not recorded, and no much larger clone is one base off.

The germline V gene supplies CDR1 SGDLS and CDR2 YYNGEE. The junction shows trimming of 4 bases on V and 5 bases on J, plus 17 bases between the germline ends. The CDR3 runs 15 residues from the cysteine to the phenylalanine. Here the CDR3 DNA is all that survives: 45 bases in frame from base 1. The sample here was peripheral blood, taken on day 0 of AZD1222 vaccination. The chain links TRBV9 with TRBJ2-3; tentative D gene TRBD2, with 6 bases matching. This sequence originates from an adult in good health. The CDR3 reads CASSIGSAWGDTQYF. The DNA is as follows: TGTGCCAGCAGCATCGGGAGCGCCTGGGGAGATACGCAGTATTTT.